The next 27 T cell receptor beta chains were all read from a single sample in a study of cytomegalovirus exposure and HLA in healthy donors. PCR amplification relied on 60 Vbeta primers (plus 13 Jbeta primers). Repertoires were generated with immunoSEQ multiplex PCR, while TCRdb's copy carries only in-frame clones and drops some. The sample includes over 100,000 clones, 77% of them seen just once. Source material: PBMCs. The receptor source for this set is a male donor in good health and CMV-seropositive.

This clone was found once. The DNA of the CDR3 is TGTGCCAGCAGTTCGGGACTAGCGGGGGGTACCCCTAAGGAGCAGTACTTC. Protein: CASSSGLAGGTPKEQYF. The chain carries TRBV28 and TRBJ2-7; 15 bases are a match to TRBD2. CDR1 is MDHEN, CDR2 SYDVKM, per germline. V dropped 4 bases and J dropped 7; count of bases not matched to a gene: 11. CDR3 size: 17 residues.

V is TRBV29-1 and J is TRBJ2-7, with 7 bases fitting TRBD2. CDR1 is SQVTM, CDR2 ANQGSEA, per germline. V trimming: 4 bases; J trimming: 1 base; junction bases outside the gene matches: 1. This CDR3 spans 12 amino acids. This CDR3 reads CSVGEGSYEQYF. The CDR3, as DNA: TGCAGCGTTGGGGAGGGGTCCTACGAGCAGTACTTC.

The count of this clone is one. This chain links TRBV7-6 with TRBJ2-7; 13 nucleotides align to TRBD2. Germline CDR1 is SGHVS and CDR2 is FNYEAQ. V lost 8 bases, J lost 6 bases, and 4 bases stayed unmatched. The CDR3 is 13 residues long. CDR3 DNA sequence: TGTGCCAGCGGGACTAGCGGGAAGGGCGAGCAGTACTTC. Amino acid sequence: CASGTSGKGEQYF.

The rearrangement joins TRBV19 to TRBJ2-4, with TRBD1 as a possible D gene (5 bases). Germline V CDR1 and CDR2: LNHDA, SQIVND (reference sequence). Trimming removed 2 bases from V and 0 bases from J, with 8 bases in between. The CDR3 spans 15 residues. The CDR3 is CASSIQGLAKNIQYF. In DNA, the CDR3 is TGTGCCAGTAGTATACAGGGTCTAGCCAAAAACATTCAGTACTTC.

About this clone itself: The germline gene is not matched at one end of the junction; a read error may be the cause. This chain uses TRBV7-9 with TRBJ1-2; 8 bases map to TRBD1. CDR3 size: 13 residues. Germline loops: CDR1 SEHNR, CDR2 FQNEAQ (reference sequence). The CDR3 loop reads CSSSLGQAYGYTF. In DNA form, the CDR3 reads TGTTCCAGCAGCTTGGGACAGGCCTATGGCTACACCTTC.

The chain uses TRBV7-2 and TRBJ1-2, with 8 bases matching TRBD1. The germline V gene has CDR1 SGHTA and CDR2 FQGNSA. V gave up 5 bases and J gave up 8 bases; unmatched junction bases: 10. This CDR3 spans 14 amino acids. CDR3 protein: CASSPWGQERGYTF. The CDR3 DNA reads TGTGCCAGCAGCCCTTGGGGACAGGAGAGAGGCTACACCTTC.

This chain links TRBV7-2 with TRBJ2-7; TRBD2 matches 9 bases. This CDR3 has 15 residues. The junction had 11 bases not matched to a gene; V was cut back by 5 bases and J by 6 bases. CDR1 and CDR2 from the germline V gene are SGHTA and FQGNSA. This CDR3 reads CASSPQAGGAFEQYF. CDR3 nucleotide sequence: TGTGCCAGCAGCCCACAGGCGGGGGGGGCTTTCGAGCAGTACTTC.

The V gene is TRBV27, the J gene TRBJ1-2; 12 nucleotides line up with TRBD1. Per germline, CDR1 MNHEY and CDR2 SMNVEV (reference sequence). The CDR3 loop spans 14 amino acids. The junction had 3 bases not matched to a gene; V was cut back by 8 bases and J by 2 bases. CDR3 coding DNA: TGTGCCAGCGGGACAGGGGGCGAGAACTATGGCTACACCTTC. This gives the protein CASGTGGENYGYTF.

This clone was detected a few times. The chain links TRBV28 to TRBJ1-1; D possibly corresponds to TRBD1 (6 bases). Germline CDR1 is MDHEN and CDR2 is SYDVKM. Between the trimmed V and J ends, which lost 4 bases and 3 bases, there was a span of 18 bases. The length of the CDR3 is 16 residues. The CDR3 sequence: CASSSPTGKGDTEAFF. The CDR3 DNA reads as TGTGCCAGCAGTTCACCCACGGGGAAGGGGGACACTGAAGCTTTCTTT.

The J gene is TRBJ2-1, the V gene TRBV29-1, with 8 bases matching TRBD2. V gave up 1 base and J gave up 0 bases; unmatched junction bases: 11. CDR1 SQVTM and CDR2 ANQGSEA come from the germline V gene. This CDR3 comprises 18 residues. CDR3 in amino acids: CSVEGVAGPQSSYNEQFF. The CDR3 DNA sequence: TGCAGCGTTGAAGGGGTAGCGGGACCCCAGAGCTCCTACAATGAGCAGTTCTTC.

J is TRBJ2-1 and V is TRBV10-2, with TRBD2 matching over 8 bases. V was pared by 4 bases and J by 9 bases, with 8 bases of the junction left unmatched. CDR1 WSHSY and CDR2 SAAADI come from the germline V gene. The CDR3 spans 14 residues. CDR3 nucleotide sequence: TGCGCCAGCAGTGTCCAGCGGGAGACGGTTGAGCAGTTCTTC. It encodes CASSVQRETVEQFF.

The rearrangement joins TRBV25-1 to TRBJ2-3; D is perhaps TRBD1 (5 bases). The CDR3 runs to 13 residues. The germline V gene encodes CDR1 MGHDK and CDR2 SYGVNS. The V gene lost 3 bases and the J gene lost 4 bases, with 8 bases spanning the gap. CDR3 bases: TGTGCCAGCAGTGATGGCAGGGCAGATACGCAGTATTTT. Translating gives CASSDGRADTQYF.

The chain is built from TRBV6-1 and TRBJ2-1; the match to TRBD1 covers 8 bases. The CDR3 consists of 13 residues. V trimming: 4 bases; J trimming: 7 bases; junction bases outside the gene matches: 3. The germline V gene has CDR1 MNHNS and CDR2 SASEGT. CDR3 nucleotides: TGTGCCAGCAGTGTTGACAGGGGTAATGAGCAGTTCTTC. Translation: CASSVDRGNEQFF.

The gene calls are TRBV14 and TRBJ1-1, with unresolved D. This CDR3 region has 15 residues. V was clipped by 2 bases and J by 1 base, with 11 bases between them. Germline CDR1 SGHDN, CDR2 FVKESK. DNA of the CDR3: TGTGCCAGCAGCCAATATGGGTTAGCGAACACTGAAGCTTTCTTT. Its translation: CASSQYGLANTEAFF.

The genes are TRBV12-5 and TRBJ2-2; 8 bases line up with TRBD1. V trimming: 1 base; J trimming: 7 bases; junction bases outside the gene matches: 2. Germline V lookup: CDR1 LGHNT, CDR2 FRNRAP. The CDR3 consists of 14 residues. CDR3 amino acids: CASGLGQGSGELFF. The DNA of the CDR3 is TGTGCTAGTGGTTTGGGACAGGGGAGCGGGGAGCTGTTTTTT.

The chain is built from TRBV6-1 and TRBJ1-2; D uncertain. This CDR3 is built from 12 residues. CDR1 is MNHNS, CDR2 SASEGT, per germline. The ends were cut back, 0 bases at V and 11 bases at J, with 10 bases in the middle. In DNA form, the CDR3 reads TGTGCCAGCAGTGAAGCCGAGGTTGGGTACACCTTC. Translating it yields CASSEAEVGYTF.

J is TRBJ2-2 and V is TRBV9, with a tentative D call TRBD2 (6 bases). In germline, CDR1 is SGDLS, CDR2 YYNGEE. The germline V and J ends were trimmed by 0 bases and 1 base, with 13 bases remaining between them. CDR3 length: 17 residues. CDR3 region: CASSVGSTSWNTGELFF. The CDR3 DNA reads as TGTGCCAGCAGCGTAGGATCCACTAGCTGGAACACCGGGGAGCTGTTTTTT.

This CDR3 reads CASRYRENRYGYTF. For the CDR3, the DNA is TGTGCCAGTCGGTACAGGGAGAACCGCTATGGCTACACCTTC. The chain recombines TRBV19 with TRBJ1-2, with D maybe TRBD1 (6 bases). Deletions cut 8 bases from V and 4 bases from J, with 17 bases between. The length of the CDR3 is 14 residues. CDR1 and CDR2 (germline): LNHDA, SQIVND (reference sequence).

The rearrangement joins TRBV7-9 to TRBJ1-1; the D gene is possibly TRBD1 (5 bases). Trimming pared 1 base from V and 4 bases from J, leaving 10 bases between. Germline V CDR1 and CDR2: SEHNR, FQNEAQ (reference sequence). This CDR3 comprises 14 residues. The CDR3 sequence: CASSLGGDGTEAFF. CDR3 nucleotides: TGTGCCAGCAGCTTAGGGGGGGACGGCACTGAAGCTTTCTTT.

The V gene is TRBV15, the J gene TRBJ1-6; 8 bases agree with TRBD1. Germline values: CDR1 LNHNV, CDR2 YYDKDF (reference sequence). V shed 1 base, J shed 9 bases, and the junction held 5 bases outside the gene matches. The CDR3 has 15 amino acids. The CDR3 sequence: CATSRAQGAGSPLHF. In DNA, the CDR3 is TGTGCCACCAGCAGAGCCCAGGGGGCCGGTTCACCCCTCCACTTT.

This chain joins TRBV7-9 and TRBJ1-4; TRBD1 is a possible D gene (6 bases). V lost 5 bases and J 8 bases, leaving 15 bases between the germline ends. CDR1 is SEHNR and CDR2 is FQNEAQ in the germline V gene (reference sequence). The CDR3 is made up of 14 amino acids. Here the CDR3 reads CASSPGAGWEKLFF. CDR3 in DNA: TGTGCCAGCAGCCCAGGGGCAGGGTGGGAAAAACTGTTTTTT.

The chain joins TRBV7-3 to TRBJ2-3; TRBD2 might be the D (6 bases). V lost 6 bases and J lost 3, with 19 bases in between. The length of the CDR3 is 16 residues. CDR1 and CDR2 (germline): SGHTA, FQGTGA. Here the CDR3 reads CASSHGLSSETDTQYF. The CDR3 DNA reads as TGTGCCAGCAGTCATGGACTATCTTCCGAAACAGATACGCAGTATTTT.

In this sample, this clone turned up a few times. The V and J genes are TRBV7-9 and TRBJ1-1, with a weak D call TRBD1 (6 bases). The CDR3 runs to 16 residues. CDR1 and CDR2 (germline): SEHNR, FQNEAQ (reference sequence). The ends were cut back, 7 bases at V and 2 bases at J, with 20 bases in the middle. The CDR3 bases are TGTGCCAGCATCACATTGGGCACAGGGTCCAACACTGAAGCTTTCTTT. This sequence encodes CASITLGTGSNTEAFF. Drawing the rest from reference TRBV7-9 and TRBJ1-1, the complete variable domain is DTGVSQNPRHKITKRGQNVTFRCDPISEHNRLYWYRQTLGQGPEFLTYFQNEAQLEKSRLLSDRFSAERPKGSFSTLEIQRTEQGDSAMYLCASITLGTGSNTEAFFGQGTRLTVV.

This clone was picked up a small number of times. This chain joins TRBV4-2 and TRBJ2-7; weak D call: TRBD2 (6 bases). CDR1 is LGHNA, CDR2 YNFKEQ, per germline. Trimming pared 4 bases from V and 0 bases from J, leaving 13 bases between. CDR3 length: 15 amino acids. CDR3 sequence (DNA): TGTGCCAGCAGCCTCGGCGGGACGGACTCCTACGAGCAGTACTTC. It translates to CASSLGGTDSYEQYF.

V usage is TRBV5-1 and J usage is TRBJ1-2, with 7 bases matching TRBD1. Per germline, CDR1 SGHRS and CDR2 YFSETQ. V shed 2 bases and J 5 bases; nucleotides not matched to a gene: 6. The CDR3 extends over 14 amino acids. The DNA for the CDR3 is TGCGCCAGCAGCTTAGGACAGGATAATTATGGCTACACCTTC. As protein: CASSLGQDNYGYTF.

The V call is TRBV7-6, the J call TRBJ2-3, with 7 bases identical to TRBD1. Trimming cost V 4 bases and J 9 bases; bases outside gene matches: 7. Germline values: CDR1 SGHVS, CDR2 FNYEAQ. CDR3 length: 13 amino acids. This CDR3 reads CASSSYRTGTQYF. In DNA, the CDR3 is TGTGCCAGCAGCTCTTATAGGACAGGAACGCAGTATTTT.

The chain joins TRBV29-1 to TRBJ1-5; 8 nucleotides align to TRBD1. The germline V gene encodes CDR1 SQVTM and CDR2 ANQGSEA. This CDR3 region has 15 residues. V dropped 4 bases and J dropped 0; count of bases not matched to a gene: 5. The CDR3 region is CSVALQGGSNQPQHF. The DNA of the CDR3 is TGCAGCGTTGCGTTACAGGGGGGTAGCAATCAGCCCCAGCATTTT.